The clone carrying this T cell receptor (beta chain) was seen ten or more times. This entry belongs to a study of blood T cells in healthy people across ages. The CDR3 contains 16 residues. The germline CDR1 and CDR2 sequences are MGHDK and SYGVNS. V lost 1 base, J lost 4 bases, and 5 bases stayed unmatched. For the second PCR, which ran for about 7 to 11 cycles, a sample-barcoded 5' primer and a J-beta primer mix were used. One entry per CDR3 protein results from TCRdb running MiXCR on the 5' RACE reads. The sample lists hundreds of thousands of distinct CDR3 sequences; roughly 20% were seen once. V is TRBV25-1 and J is TRBJ2-7; 12 bases match TRBD1. The TCR was taken from a man between 65 and 85 years old in good health. Input material: blood. The CDR3 DNA sequence: TGTGCCAGCAGTGAATTGGGGACAGGGGGCCCTTACGAGCAGTACTTC. Translating gives CASSELGTGGPYEQYF.